The clone carrying this T cell receptor beta chain has only a few counts. Original methodology: Estimation of nucleated cell counts was performed using reference gene primer amplification. Assay: immunoSEQ multiplex PCR; the TCRdb copy retains only in-frame clones and omits some. V and J calls and clone size are given by that table; D and trimming were obtained from the DNA. In the table there are about 45,000 clones, 83% of which are singletons. The CDR3 totals 17 residues. V lost 0 bases and J lost 2; bases outside the gene matches: 5. Germline loops: CDR1 SGHRS, CDR2 YFSETQ. The data derive from a study of blood T cell repertoires in COVID-19. Study summary: Donors in the United States, Italy and Spain gave samples during acute or convalescent COVID-19. PBMCs, B-cell-depleted T cells, or T cells were the source of the cDNA or gDNA that made up the material.

The origin of this receptor is a man older than 75 in a cohort sampled during active COVID-19. The chain links TRBV5-1 to TRBJ1-2, with 12 positions matching TRBD1. Material: peripheral blood. Written as DNA, the CDR3 is TGCGCCAGCAGCTTGGGGGGACAGGGGGCGCCGAACTATGGCTACACCTTC. Protein sequence: CASSLGGQGAPNYGYTF.